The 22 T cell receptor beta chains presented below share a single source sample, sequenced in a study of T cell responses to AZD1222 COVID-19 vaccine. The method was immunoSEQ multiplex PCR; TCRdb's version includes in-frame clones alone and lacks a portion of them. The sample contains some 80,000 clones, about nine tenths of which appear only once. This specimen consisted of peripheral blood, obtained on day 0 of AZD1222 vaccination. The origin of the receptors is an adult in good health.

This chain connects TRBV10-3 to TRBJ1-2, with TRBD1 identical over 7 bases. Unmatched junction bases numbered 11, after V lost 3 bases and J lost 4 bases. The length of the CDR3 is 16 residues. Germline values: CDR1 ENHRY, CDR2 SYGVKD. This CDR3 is CAISDVQGGDSYGYTF. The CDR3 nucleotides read TGTGCCATCAGTGATGTCCAGGGGGGTGATAGCTATGGCTACACCTTC.

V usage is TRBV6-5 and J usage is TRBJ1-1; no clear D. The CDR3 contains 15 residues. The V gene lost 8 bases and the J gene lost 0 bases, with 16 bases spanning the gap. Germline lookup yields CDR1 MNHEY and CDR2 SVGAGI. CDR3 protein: CASYPRDRVNTEAFF. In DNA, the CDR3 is TGTGCCAGCTACCCCCGAGATAGGGTGAACACTGAAGCTTTCTTT.

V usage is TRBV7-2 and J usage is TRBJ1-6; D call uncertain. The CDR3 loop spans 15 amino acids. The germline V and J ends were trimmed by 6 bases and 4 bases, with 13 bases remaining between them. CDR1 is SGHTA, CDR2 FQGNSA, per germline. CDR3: CASRRRESYNSPLHF. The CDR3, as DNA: TGTGCCAGCAGACGGAGGGAATCTTATAATTCACCCCTCCACTTT. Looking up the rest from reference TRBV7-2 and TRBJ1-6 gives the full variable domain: GAGVSQSPSNKVTEKGKDVELRCDPISGHTALYWYRQSLGQGLEFLIYFQGNSAPDKSGLPSDRFSAERTGGSVSTLTIQRTQQEDSAVYLCASRRRESYNSPLHFGNGTRLTVT.

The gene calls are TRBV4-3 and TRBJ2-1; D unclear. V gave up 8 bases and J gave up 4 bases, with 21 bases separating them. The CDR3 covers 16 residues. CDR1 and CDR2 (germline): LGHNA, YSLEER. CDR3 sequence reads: CASAVEGVTPYNEQFF. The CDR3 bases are TGCGCCAGCGCAGTGGAAGGCGTGACGCCTTACAATGAGCAGTTCTTC.

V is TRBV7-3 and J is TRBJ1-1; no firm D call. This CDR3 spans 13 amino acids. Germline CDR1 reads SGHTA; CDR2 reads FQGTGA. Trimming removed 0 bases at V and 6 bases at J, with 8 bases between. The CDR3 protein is CASSLTLSAEAFF. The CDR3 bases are TGTGCCAGCAGCTTAACCCTCTCAGCTGAAGCTTTCTTT.

CDR3: CASSMTPQNTEAFF. The CDR3 DNA reads TGTGCCAGCAGCATGACCCCACAGAACACTGAAGCTTTCTTT. J is TRBJ1-1 and V is TRBV6-5; D not resolved. This CDR3 has 14 residues. The germline CDR1 and CDR2 sequences are MNHEY and SVGAGI. Trimming removed 6 bases at V and 1 base at J, with 12 bases between.

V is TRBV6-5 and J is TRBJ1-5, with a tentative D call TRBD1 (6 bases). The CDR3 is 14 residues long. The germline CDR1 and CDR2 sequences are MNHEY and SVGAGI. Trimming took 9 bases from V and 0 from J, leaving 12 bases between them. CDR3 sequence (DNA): TGTGCCAGTCGGGACATTTATAGCAATCAGCCCCAGCATTTT. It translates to CASRDIYSNQPQHF.

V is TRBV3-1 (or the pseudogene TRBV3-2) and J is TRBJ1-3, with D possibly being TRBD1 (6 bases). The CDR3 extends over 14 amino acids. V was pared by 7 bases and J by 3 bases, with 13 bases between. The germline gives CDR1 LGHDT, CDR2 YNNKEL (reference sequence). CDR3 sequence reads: CASNFGTSGNTIYF. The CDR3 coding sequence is TGTGCCAGCAACTTTGGGACAAGTGGAAACACCATATATTTT.

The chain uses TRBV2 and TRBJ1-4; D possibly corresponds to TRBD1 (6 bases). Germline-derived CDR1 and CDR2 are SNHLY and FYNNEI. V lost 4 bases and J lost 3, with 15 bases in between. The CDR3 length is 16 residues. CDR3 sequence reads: CASSAQGRGPNEKLFF. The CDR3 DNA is TGTGCCAGCAGTGCACAGGGCCGGGGCCCTAATGAAAAACTGTTTTTT.

The DNA of the CDR3 is TGTGCCAGCAGCCTACAGAGGCGGGCGAATGGCTACACCTTC. It specifies CASSLQRRANGYTF. V gene TRBV7-2 combines with J gene TRBJ1-2; D is undetermined. V lost 5 bases to trimming and J lost 6 bases, with 16 bases between them. CDR3 length equals 14 residues. CDR1 is SGHTA and CDR2 is FQGNSA in the germline V gene.

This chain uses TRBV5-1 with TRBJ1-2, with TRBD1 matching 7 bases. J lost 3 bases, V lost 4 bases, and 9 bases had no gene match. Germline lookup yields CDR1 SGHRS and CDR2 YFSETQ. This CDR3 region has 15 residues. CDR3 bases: TGCGCCAGCAGCCCACAGAACAGGGGTGACTATGGCTACACCTTC. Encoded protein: CASSPQNRGDYGYTF. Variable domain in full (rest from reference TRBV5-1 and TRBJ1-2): KAGVTQTPRYLIKTRGQQVTLSCSPISGHRSVSWYQQTPGQGLQFLFEYFSETQRNKGNFPGRFSGRQFSNSRSEMNVSTLELGDSALYLCASSPQNRGDYGYTFGSGTRLTVV.

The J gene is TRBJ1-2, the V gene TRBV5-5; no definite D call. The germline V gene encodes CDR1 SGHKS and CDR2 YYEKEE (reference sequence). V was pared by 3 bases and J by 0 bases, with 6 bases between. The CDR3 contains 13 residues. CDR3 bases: TGTGCCAGCAGCTCGCCCCCTAACTATGGCTACACCTTC. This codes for CASSSPPNYGYTF.

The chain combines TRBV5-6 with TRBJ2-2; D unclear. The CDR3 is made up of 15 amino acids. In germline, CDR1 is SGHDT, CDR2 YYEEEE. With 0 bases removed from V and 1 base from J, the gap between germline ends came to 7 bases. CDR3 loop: CASSLDPGNTGELFF. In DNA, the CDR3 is TGTGCCAGCAGCTTGGATCCGGGGAACACCGGGGAGCTGTTTTTT.

The CDR3 DNA reads TGCAGCTCCCGTGGGGGATTGAACACTGAAGCTTTCTTT. Its protein product is CSSRGGLNTEAFF. V usage is TRBV29-1 and J usage is TRBJ1-1; D may be TRBD1 (5 bases). Germline lookup yields CDR1 SQVTM and CDR2 ANQGSEA. Trimming pared 8 bases from V and 0 bases from J, leaving 13 bases between. The CDR3 is made up of 13 amino acids.

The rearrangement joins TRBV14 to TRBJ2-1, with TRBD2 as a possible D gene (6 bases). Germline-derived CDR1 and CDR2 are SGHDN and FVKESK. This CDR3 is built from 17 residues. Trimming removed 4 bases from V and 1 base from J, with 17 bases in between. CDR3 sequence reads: CASSPSVGAGSYNEQFF. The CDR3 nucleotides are TGTGCCAGCAGCCCCAGTGTTGGTGCGGGGTCCTACAATGAGCAGTTCTTC.

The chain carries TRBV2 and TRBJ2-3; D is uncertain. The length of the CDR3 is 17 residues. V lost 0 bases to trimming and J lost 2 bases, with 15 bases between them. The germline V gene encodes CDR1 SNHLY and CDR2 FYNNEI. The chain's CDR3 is CASSEARGNAATDTQYF. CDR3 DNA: TGTGCCAGCAGTGAAGCGCGAGGAAATGCGGCCACAGATACGCAGTATTTT.

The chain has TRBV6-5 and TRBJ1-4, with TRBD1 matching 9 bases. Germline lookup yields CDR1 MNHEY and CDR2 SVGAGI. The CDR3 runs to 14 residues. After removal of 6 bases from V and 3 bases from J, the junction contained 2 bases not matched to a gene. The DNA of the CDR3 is TGTGCCAGCAGACAGGGGGCGGCTAATGAAAAACTGTTTTTT. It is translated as CASRQGAANEKLFF.

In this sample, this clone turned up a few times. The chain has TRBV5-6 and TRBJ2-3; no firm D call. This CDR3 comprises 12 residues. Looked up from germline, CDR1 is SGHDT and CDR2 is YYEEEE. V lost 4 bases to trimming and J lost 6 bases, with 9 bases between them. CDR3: CASSPASDTQYF. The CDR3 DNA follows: TGTGCCAGCAGCCCAGCATCGGATACGCAGTATTTT.

CDR3 nucleotides: TGTGCCAGCAGTTTCACCGACATTCAGTACTTC. This gives the protein CASSFTDIQYF. This chain connects TRBV12-3 or TRBV12-4 to TRBJ2-4; D is unclear. The CDR3 runs to 11 residues. Trimming stripped 3 bases from V and 8 bases from J, with 5 bases between.

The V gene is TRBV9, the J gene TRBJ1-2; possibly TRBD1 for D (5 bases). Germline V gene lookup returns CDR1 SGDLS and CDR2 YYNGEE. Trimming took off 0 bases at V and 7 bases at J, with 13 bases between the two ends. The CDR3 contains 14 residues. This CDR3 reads CASSVDVLGTGYTF. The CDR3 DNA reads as TGTGCCAGCAGCGTAGACGTCCTCGGGACTGGCTACACCTTC.

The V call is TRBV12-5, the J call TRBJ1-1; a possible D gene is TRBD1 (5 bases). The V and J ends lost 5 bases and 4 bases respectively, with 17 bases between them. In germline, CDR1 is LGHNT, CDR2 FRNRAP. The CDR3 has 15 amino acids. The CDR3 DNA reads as TGTGCTAGTGGTCCAGACGGGGGAAAGTTCACTGAAGCTTTCTTT. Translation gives CASGPDGGKFTEAFF.

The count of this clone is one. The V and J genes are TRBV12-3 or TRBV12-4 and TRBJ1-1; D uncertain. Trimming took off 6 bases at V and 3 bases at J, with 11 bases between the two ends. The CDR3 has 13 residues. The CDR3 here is CASRNIVDTEAFF. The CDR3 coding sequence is TGTGCCAGCAGGAACATTGTGGACACTGAAGCTTTCTTT.